The rows below give T cell receptor beta chains drawn from one sample of a study of blood T cell repertoires in COVID-19. Clones were read by immunoSEQ multiplex PCR, and TCRdb kept only the in-frame ones, dropping some. The table shows about 280,000 clones, with 80% to 85% occurring only once. The specimen sequenced was PBMCs or T cells enriched from blood (not recorded which). These receptors were obtained from a middle-aged man who had been exposed to COVID-19. Both conserved end residues are part of each CDR3. D genes are given only for firm matches. Rows give clone size only sometimes, using once, few, many, or a class for an expanded clone.

j_call,clone_size,v_call,d_call,cdr3_nt,cdr3_aa
TRBJ2-7,NA,TRBV10-2,NA,TGCGCCAGCAGCGCAGGGATCTACGAGCAGTACTTC,CASSAGIYEQYF
TRBJ2-7,NA,TRBV2,TRBD2,TGTGCCAGCAGGCTTTTAGCGGGGTACGAGCAGTACTTC,CASRLLAGYEQYF
TRBJ2-7,NA,TRBV19,TRBD2,TGTGCCAGTAGAAAAGCGGGAGGGAGGTACGAGCAGTACTTC,CASRKAGGRYEQYF
TRBJ2-2,NA,TRBV19,TRBD2,TGTGCCAGTAGTCCAACTAGCGGGAGGGCCATGCCCGGGGAGCTGTTTTTT,CASSPTSGRAMPGELFF
TRBJ2-1,NA,TRBV19,TRBD2,TGTGCCAGTAGACGGGGGGGTAGCGGCAATGAGCAGTTCTTC,CASRRGGSGNEQFF
TRBJ1-5,NA,TRBV11-2,NA,TGTGCCAGCAGCTTATCGGGGGGGTACAATCAGCCCCAGCATTTT,CASSLSGGYNQPQHF
TRBJ2-7,NA,TRBV5-6,TRBD1,TGTGCCAGCAGCTTGGTCGGGACAGGGGCCTACGAGCAGTACTTC,CASSLVGTGAYEQYF
TRBJ1-1,NA,TRBV7-3,TRBD1,TGTGCCAGCAGCATAGGGACAGGGAGAACTGAAGCTTTCTTT,CASSIGTGRTEAFF
TRBJ2-3,NA,TRBV7-9,NA,TGTGCCAGCAGCTTAAGCACCTACACAGATACGCAGTATTTT,CASSLSTYTDTQYF
TRBJ1-3,NA,TRBV6-5,NA,TGTGCCAGCAGTTACGGCGGACAGAGCTCTGGAAACACCATATATTTT,CASSYGGQSSGNTIYF
TRBJ2-1,NA,TRBV7-2,NA,TGTGCCAGCAGCTTACGGGCGGCGGGAACTAGCAGTGAGCAGTTCTTC,CASSLRAAGTSSEQFF
TRBJ2-2,once,TRBV9,NA,TGTGCCAGCAGCGTAGTGTCCCAGACCGGGGAGCTGTTTTTT,CASSVVSQTGELFF
TRBJ2-3,NA,TRBV3-1/TRBV3-2,NA,TGTGCCAGCAGCCAAGATCCGGAGGATACGCAGTATTTT,CASSQDPEDTQYF
TRBJ1-1,NA,TRBV6-5,NA,TGTGCCGTCGGGGGTGCGGCTGAAGCTTTCTTT,CAVGGAAEAFF
TRBJ2-3,NA,TRBV12-3/TRBV12-4,NA,TGTGCCAGCAGTTTGGGGGCTACAGATACGCAGTATTTT,CASSLGATDTQYF
TRBJ2-1,NA,TRBV9,TRBD2,TGTGCCAGCAGCCTAGGGACTAGCGCGCCCCTTATCGATGAGCAGTTCTTC,CASSLGTSAPLIDEQFF
TRBJ2-7,NA,TRBV6-1,NA,TGTGCCAGCAGTGGGGCAGGGTTGCTCAAGTTATCCTACGAGCAGTACTTC,CASSGAGLLKLSYEQYF
TRBJ1-3,NA,TRBV4-1,NA,TGCGCCAGCAGCCAAGGGACTCGAAACACCATATATTTT,CASSQGTRNTIYF
TRBJ1-6,NA,TRBV6-5,NA,TGTGCCAGTCGACATTCCGGTTCACCCCTCCACTTT,CASRHSGSPLHF
TRBJ2-1,NA,TRBV5-1,NA,TGCGCCAGCAGCTTGTTGGGAGGGGGGCATGAGCAGTTCTTC,CASSLLGGGHEQFF
TRBJ2-7,few,TRBV19,NA,TGTGCCAGTAGTACCAGGGTGAACGAGCAGTACTTC,CASSTRVNEQYF
TRBJ1-6,once,TRBV30,NA,TGTGCCTGGAGTTTTGACCCCGGGACTAGAAATTCACCCCTCCACTTT,CAWSFDPGTRNSPLHF
TRBJ2-5,NA,TRBV7-9,NA,TGTGCCAGCACCTCAAAAGAGACCCAGTACTTC,CASTSKETQYF
TRBJ1-1,NA,TRBV7-6,NA,TGTGCCAGCAGCTTCGGCGGGAACACTGAAGCTTTCTTT,CASSFGGNTEAFF
TRBJ1-5,NA,TRBV4-1,NA,TGCGCCAGCAGCCAATTTAATAGCAATCAGCCCCAGCATTTT,CASSQFNSNQPQHF
TRBJ2-7,few,TRBV10-1,NA,TGCGCCAGCAGTTATAGGGGAAATTACGAGCAGTACTTC,CASSYRGNYEQYF
TRBJ1-3,NA,TRBV19,NA,TGTGCCAGTAGTATCGATAATGGCAGATCTGGAAACACCATATATTTT,CASSIDNGRSGNTIYF
TRBJ2-7,NA,TRBV15,TRBD1,TGTGCCTCCGGACAGGGGGAGTACGAGCAGTACTTC,CASGQGEYEQYF
TRBJ2-3,NA,TRBV9,NA,TGTGCCAGCAGCGCTGGGGGCGGGTTGACTAGCACAGATACGCAGTATTTT,CASSAGGGLTSTDTQYF
TRBJ1-5,few,TRBV7-9,NA,TGTGCCAGCAGCTTAGAAGGGGGTAGCCAGCCCCAGCATTTT,CASSLEGGSQPQHF
TRBJ1-2,NA,TRBV7-9,NA,TGTGCCAGCAGCCTGAGTAACTATGGCTACACCTTC,CASSLSNYGYTF
TRBJ1-2,NA,TRBV12-3/TRBV12-4,NA,TGTGCCAGCAGGCGTCATAACTATGGCTACACCTTC,CASRRHNYGYTF
TRBJ2-3,NA,TRBV6-5,NA,TGTGCCAGCACCACCGCGGAGTACCAAGCAGATACGCAGTATTTT,CASTTAEYQADTQYF
TRBJ2-1,NA,TRBV10-1,TRBD2,TGCGCCAGCAGTGAGTCGGGGAGCGGGGATGAGCAGTTCTTC,CASSESGSGDEQFF
TRBJ2-7,once,TRBV5-1,TRBD1,TGCGCCAGCGGAAAACCCGAGACAGGGCGATACGAGCAGTACTTC,CASGKPETGRYEQYF
TRBJ2-7,NA,TRBV5-6,TRBD2,TGTGCCAGCAGCTTATTGGGTGCGGGAGTCACCTCCTACGAGCAGTACTTC,CASSLLGAGVTSYEQYF
TRBJ1-2,NA,TRBV12-3/TRBV12-4,NA,TGTGCCAGCAGCCGCGGGACTTTATATGGCTACACCTTC,CASSRGTLYGYTF
TRBJ2-7,NA,TRBV5-1,TRBD2,TGCGCCAGCAGTTCTAACGGCGGGAGTAGCTACGAGCAGTACTTC,CASSSNGGSSYEQYF
TRBJ1-2,NA,TRBV4-1,NA,TGCGCCAGCAGCCAAGGAAACAGCTATGGCTACACCTTC,CASSQGNSYGYTF
TRBJ2-3,NA,TRBV5-1,NA,TGCGCCAGCAGCGTTGGGGACTCCGGAGGTGATACGCAGTATTTT,CASSVGDSGGDTQYF
TRBJ2-7,NA,TRBV18,TRBD2,TGTGCCAGCTCACCTGGACTAGCCGGAGTTTCCTACGAGCAGTACTTC,CASSPGLAGVSYEQYF
TRBJ2-6,NA,TRBV30,TRBD1,TGTGCCTGGAGACAGGACAGGGGTTGGTACGGGGCCAACGTCCTGACTTTC,CAWRQDRGWYGANVLTF
TRBJ1-1,once,TRBV7-8,NA,TGTGCCAGCAGCTTAGCGGGCAGGGAAGCTTTCTTT,CASSLAGREAFF
TRBJ2-1,NA,TRBV10-1,TRBD2,TGCGCCAGCAGTGACTCGGGACTAGTCCCCTACAATGAGCAGTTCTTC,CASSDSGLVPYNEQFF
TRBJ1-1,few,TRBV29-1,NA,TGCAGCGGTGCCAGAGGGTTTTACACTGAAGCTTTCTTT,CSGARGFYTEAFF
TRBJ2-5,NA,TRBV29-1,TRBD2,TGCAGCGTTGACGGACTAGCGGGAGTGTTCGGGACCCAGTACTTC,CSVDGLAGVFGTQYF
TRBJ2-6,NA,TRBV24-1,NA,TGTGCCGCAGGGGCCCATATCTCTGGGGCCAACGTCCTGACTTTC,CAAGAHISGANVLTF
TRBJ2-5,NA,TRBV6-5,NA,TGTGCCAGCAGCCGGACCCCACAGGGTCAAGAGACCCAGTACTTC,CASSRTPQGQETQYF
TRBJ1-5,NA,TRBV29-1,NA,TGCAGCGTTGGGCATACAACAGATCAGCCCCAGCATTTT,CSVGHTTDQPQHF
TRBJ2-1,once,TRBV7-9,NA,TGTGCCAGCAGCCGACCGGGACTTGGGGACAATGAGCAGTTCTTC,CASSRPGLGDNEQFF
TRBJ2-2,few,TRBV9,NA,TGTGCCAGCAGCACCGAGTCCAGGGTTTTGACCGGGGAGCTGTTTTTT,CASSTESRVLTGELFF